The 26 T cell receptor beta chains reported below all come from one sample, sequenced in a study of patients and donors after allogeneic stem cell transplantation. TCRdb called the RT-PCR reads again in MiXCR, with one record for every CDR3 protein. The data show about 960,000 distinct CDR3 sequences, 15% to 20% seen once. The sequenced sample consisted of blood, either unsorted or a sorted T cell fraction (not recorded which). Receptors were obtained from a human donor who was either an allogeneic HSCT recipient or a stem cell or donor lymphocyte infusion donor (not recorded which). It is not recorded whose cells these are; they may come from a transplant donor.

For this clonotype: At one of its ends the junction is not consistent with the germline gene, which may arise from a read error. The J gene is TRBJ1-5, the V gene TRBV2; 7 nucleotides match TRBD1. CDR1 SNHLY and CDR2 FYNNEI come from the germline V gene. This CDR3 is 11 amino acids long. The CDR3 coding sequence is TGTGCCAGCAGTTTGGACAGGCCAAGGGATTTT. Its translation is CASSLDRPRDF.

Ten or more counts support this clonotype. CDR3 residues: CAWSTGYEQYF. The CDR3 region has the DNA TGTGCCTGGAGTACAGGGTACGAGCAGTACTTC. V and J are TRBV30 and TRBJ2-7, with a possible D match to TRBD1 (6 bases). This CDR3 spans 11 amino acids. CDR1 GTSNPN and CDR2 SVGIG come from the germline V gene (reference sequence). V gave up 2 bases and J gave up 4 bases, with 6 bases separating them.

Here the CDR3 reads CASSFKSGGNEQFF. Here the CDR3 DNA reads TGTGCCAGCAGCTTTAAAAGCGGGGGAAATGAGCAGTTCTTC. The gene calls are TRBV7-9 and TRBJ2-1; the match to TRBD2 covers 8 bases. The ends lost 3 bases at V and 7 bases at J; junction bases unmatched: 5. From germline, CDR1 is SEHNR and CDR2 FQNEAQ (reference sequence). The CDR3 has 14 amino acids.

The CDR3 spells CASSPDRGVNNNQPQHF. DNA of the CDR3: TGTGCCAGCAGCCCGGACAGGGGGGTCAACAACAATCAGCCCCAGCATTTT. This chain uses TRBV7-9 with TRBJ1-5; 10 bases are a match to TRBD1. Germline assignment: CDR1 SEHNR and CDR2 FQNEAQ (reference sequence). CDR3 length equals 17 residues. V shed 5 bases and J 3 bases; nucleotides not matched to a gene: 10. The complete variable domain, with remaining parts taken from reference TRBV7-9 and TRBJ1-5, reads DTGVSQNPRHKITKRGQNVTFRCDPISEHNRLYWYRQTLGQGPEFLTYFQNEAQLEKSRLLSDRFSAERPKGSFSTLEIQRTEQGDSAMYLCASSPDRGVNNNQPQHFGDGTRLSIL.

This clonotype occurred many times. The V call is TRBV29-1, the J call TRBJ2-7; D not resolved. In germline, CDR1 is SQVTM, CDR2 ANQGSEA. The V end was cut by 5 bases, the J end by 2 bases, with 16 bases between. The CDR3 has 14 residues. The CDR3 DNA reads TGCAGCGTTATCCCAGGACCCGTCACCTACGAGCAGTACTTC. Amino acids: CSVIPGPVTYEQYF.

This clonotype was seen only a few times. The rearrangement links TRBV20-1 to TRBJ2-3; TRBD2 aligns across 12 bases. V lost 5 bases to trimming and J lost 2 bases; unmatched junction nucleotides: 5. The CDR3 loop spans 15 amino acids. The germline V gene has CDR1 DFQATT and CDR2 SNEGSKA (reference sequence). The CDR3 DNA is TGCAGTGCTCCGACTAGCGGGAGCCCCACAGATACGCAGTATTTT. Protein sequence: CSAPTSGSPTDTQYF.

This chain uses TRBV3-1 with TRBJ2-1; D is perhaps TRBD1 (5 bases). The CDR3 spans 16 residues. The ends were cut back, 2 bases at V and 8 bases at J, with 19 bases in the middle. Germline V lookup: CDR1 LGHDT, CDR2 YNNKEL (reference sequence). The CDR3 DNA is TGTGCCAGCAGCCAAAGGTTAGCAGGGAAGTTCGATGAGCAGTTCTTC. Amino acid sequence: CASSQRLAGKFDEQFF.

The V and J genes are TRBV20-1 and TRBJ2-7; the D is unclear. The CDR3 is 13 amino acids. V was clipped by 6 bases and J by 5 bases, with 17 bases between them. Looked up from germline, CDR1 is DFQATT and CDR2 is SNEGSKA (reference sequence). The CDR3 coding sequence is TGCAGTGCCCCGGCGACACCAAAGCACGAGCAGTACTTC. Translating gives CSAPATPKHEQYF.

The chain couples TRBV20-1 to TRBJ1-3; D gene ambiguous. V was cut by 1 base and J by 4 bases, with 5 bases left in between. In germline, CDR1 is DFQATT, CDR2 SNEGSKA (reference sequence). The CDR3 sequence is 12 residues long. This CDR3 reads CSARGVGNTIYF. CDR3 in DNA: TGCAGTGCTAGAGGGGTCGGAAACACCATATATTTT.

The chain carries TRBV10-3 and TRBJ2-7; D remains unclear. The CDR3 covers 15 residues. V dropped 2 bases and J dropped 1 base, with 12 bases sitting between them. Germline CDR1 ENHRY, CDR2 SYGVKD. The chain's CDR3 is CAISEPRVGSYEQYF. The CDR3 bases are TGTGCCATCAGTGAGCCCCGGGTAGGGTCCTACGAGCAGTACTTC.

A few counts support this clonotype. The J gene is TRBJ1-6, the V gene TRBV2; D not certain. This CDR3 has 13 residues. The germline V gene has CDR1 SNHLY and CDR2 FYNNEI. V was shortened by 3 bases and J by 11 bases, with 11 bases between the two germline ends. CDR3 bases: TGTGCCAGCAGTGATGAACGGGATACACCCCTCCACTTT. Protein product: CASSDERDTPLHF. The whole variable domain, filled in from reference TRBV2 and TRBJ1-6, reads EPEVTQTPSHQVTQMGQEVILRCVPISNHLYFYWYRQILGQKVEFLVSFYNNEISEKSEIFDDQFSVERPDGSNFTLKIRSTKLEDSAMYFCASSDERDTPLHFGNGTRLTVT.

This clonotype was detected only a few times. The rearrangement joins TRBV29-1 to TRBJ2-5, with a weak D call TRBD2 (5 bases). The CDR3 has 12 residues. CDR1 is SQVTM and CDR2 is ANQGSEA in the germline V gene. Trimming cost V 4 bases and J 5 bases, with 11 bases left between them. The CDR3 here is CSVAAAGETQYF. The CDR3, as DNA: TGCAGCGTTGCGGCCGCGGGCGAGACCCAGTACTTC. Full variable domain (rest looked up from reference TRBV29-1 and TRBJ2-5): SAVISQKPSRDICQRGTSLTIQCQVDSQVTMMFWYRQQPGQSLTLIATANQGSEATYESGFVIDKFPISRPNLTFSTLTVSNMSPEDSSIYLCSVAAAGETQYFGPGTRLLVL.

The chain joins TRBV20-1 to TRBJ1-3; D is ambiguous. Per germline, CDR1 DFQATT and CDR2 SNEGSKA (reference sequence). With 2 bases removed from V and 0 bases from J, the gap between germline ends came to 14 bases. This CDR3 has 16 residues. CDR3 amino acids: CSARYAGRSSGNTIYF. The DNA of the CDR3 is TGCAGTGCTAGATATGCAGGTCGAAGCTCTGGAAACACCATATATTTT.

This chain joins TRBV24-1 and TRBJ1-3; D unresolved. Trimming stripped 2 bases from V and 4 bases from J, with 8 bases between. The CDR3 is 14 amino acids. CDR1 is KGHDR and CDR2 is SFDVKD in the germline V gene. The CDR3 sequence: CATSDSSIGNTIYF. The CDR3 DNA reads as TGTGCCACCAGTGATTCCTCGATCGGAAACACCATATATTTT.

This clonotype was seen at least ten times. The chain couples TRBV7-9 to TRBJ1-1; 7 bases agree with TRBD1. The trim removed 3 bases at V and 2 bases at J, leaving 6 bases unmatched. The germline V gene encodes CDR1 SEHNR and CDR2 FQNEAQ (reference sequence). This CDR3 region has 15 residues. CDR3 DNA: TGTGCCAGCAGCTTTGAAGGGGGCTACAACACTGAAGCTTTCTTT. Translation gives CASSFEGGYNTEAFF.

The chain employs TRBV4-2 and TRBJ2-1; tentatively, D is TRBD2 (7 bases). Germline CDR1 and CDR2: LGHNA and YNFKEQ. V lost 4 bases, J lost 8 bases, and 18 bases lay in between. CDR3 length equals 15 residues. CDR3 loop: CASSPLGGGLDEQFF. The CDR3 region has the DNA TGTGCCAGCAGCCCCCTAGGGGGGGGCCTCGATGAGCAGTTCTTC.

The chain has TRBV5-6 and TRBJ2-5, with 13 bases aligning to TRBD2. Unmatched junction bases numbered 5, after V lost 4 bases and J lost 5 bases. Per the germline V gene, CDR1 is SGHDT and CDR2 is YYEEEE. This CDR3 has 15 residues. CDR3 nucleotides: TGTGCCAGCAGCCGGGGACTAGCGGGGATTGAGACCCAGTACTTC. Translated: CASSRGLAGIETQYF.

This clonotype was seen many times. The genes are TRBV20-1 and TRBJ1-1; D unresolved. CDR1 is DFQATT and CDR2 is SNEGSKA in the germline V gene (reference sequence). The CDR3 extends over 13 amino acids. CDR3 residues: CRPFNGINTEAFF. The CDR3 nucleotides are TGCAGGCCCTTTAACGGGATTAACACTGAAGCTTTCTTT.

The chain combines TRBV11-2 with TRBJ2-2; D is unresolved. Between the trimmed V and J ends, which lost 0 bases and 3 bases, there was a span of 11 bases. This CDR3 is built from 16 residues. Germline values: CDR1 SGHAT, CDR2 FQNNGV. The CDR3 is CASSLDSPSHTGELFF. Here the CDR3 DNA reads TGTGCCAGCAGCTTAGACTCCCCATCACACACCGGGGAGCTGTTTTTT.

This clonotype was seen a handful of times. The rearrangement joins TRBV12-3 or TRBV12-4 to TRBJ2-4; 8 nucleotides line up with TRBD1. V trimming: 10 bases; J trimming: 3 bases; junction bases outside the gene matches: 11. The CDR3 runs to 15 residues. This chain's CDR3 is CATRTGSVSKNIQYF. The CDR3 nucleotides are TGTGCCACCCGGACAGGGTCAGTTAGCAAAAACATTCAGTACTTC.

The chain has TRBV27 and TRBJ2-3; D not certain. The V gene's germline CDR1 is MNHEY and CDR2 SMNVEV (reference sequence). There are 14 residues in the CDR3. V was shortened by 3 bases and J by 2 bases, with 9 bases between the two germline ends. As DNA, the CDR3 is TGTGCCAGCAGTTTGTCACAGCACACAGATACGCAGTATTTT. As protein: CASSLSQHTDTQYF.

The chain combines TRBV21-1 with TRBJ2-7; TRBD1, the D gene given by the table, was not confirmed from the DNA. TRBV21-1 is designated a pseudogene. The CDR3 is 12 amino acids. CDR3 DNA sequence: TGTGCCAGCAGCAACGCGGGGGGCGAGCAGTACTTC. Its translation is CASSNAGGEQYF.

This clonotype was counted a few times. J is TRBJ1-5 and V is TRBV12-3 or TRBV12-4; TRBD1 matches 10 bases. The J segment lost 4 bases and the V segment lost 6 bases, leaving 6 bases of the junction unmatched. This CDR3 contains 15 residues. The CDR3 is CASSVTGGINQPQHF. CDR3 DNA sequence: TGTGCCAGCAGCGTGACAGGGGGCATTAATCAGCCCCAGCATTTT.

A few counts support this clonotype. This chain uses TRBV29-1 with TRBJ2-6; 9 nucleotides align to TRBD1. Trimming took 5 bases from V and 0 from J; bases not matched to a gene: 5. Per the germline V gene, CDR1 is SQVTM and CDR2 is ANQGSEA. This CDR3 has 16 residues. In DNA form, the CDR3 reads TGCAGCGTTTGGGACAGGGCACCCTCTGGGGCCAACGTCCTGACTTTC. This encodes CSVWDRAPSGANVLTF.

The rearrangement joins TRBV12-3 or TRBV12-4 to TRBJ1-5; 7 nucleotides align to TRBD1. V lost 6 bases and J lost 7; bases outside the gene matches: 12. The CDR3 runs 15 residues. CDR3 in amino acids: CASSSQQGKGQPQHF. The CDR3 nucleotides are TGTGCCAGCAGCTCACAACAGGGGAAGGGACAGCCCCAGCATTTT.

This clonotype has more than one count but fewer than ten. V is TRBV6-1 and J is TRBJ2-6; D not certain. V was pared by 10 bases and J by 4 bases, with 17 bases between. This CDR3 is 15 amino acids long. Germline CDR1 and CDR2: MNHNS and SASEGT. The CDR3 reads CATLGPVRGANVLTF. CDR3 bases: TGTGCCACCCTCGGACCCGTTAGGGGGGCCAACGTCCTGACTTTC.